This section outlines one T cell receptor beta chain sequence together with its context. V lost 5 bases, J lost 0 bases, and 13 bases lay in between. From germline, CDR1 is MNHEY and CDR2 SVGAGI. The CDR3 runs to 15 residues. The data derive from a study of control samples from healthy donors and cancer patients. The protocol was immunoSEQ multiplex PCR, while the TCRdb copy is restricted to in-frame clones and leaves out a portion. This sample has about 230,000 clones, with over 70% found just once. The TCR sequence derives from a woman in her sixties with lung cancer. The sample comprised PBMCs. The chain combines TRBV6-5 with TRBJ1-2, with D possibly matching TRBD1 (5 bases). The CDR3 reads CASSTRQRANYGYTF. The CDR3 bases are TGTGCCAGCAGTACTCGACAGCGAGCTAACTATGGCTACACCTTC.